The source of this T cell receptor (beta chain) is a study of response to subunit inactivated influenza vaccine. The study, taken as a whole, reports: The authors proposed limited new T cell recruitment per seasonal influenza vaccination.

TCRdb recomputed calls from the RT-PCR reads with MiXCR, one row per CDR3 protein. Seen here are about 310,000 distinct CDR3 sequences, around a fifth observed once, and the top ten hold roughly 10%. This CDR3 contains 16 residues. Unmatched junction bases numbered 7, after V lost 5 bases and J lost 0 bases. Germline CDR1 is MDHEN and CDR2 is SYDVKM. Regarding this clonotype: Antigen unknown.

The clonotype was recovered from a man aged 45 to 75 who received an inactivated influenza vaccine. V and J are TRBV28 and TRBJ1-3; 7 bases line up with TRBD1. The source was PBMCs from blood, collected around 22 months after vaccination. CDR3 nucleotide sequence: TGTGCCAGCAGTCGTCGACAGGGCTTCTCTGGAAACACCATATATTTT. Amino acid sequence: CASSRRQGFSGNTIYF.